A single sample is the source of the 30 T cell receptor beta chains below, sequenced in a study of T cell repertoires in cytomegalovirus infection. TCRdb re-analysed the reads in MiXCR, keeping a single row per CDR3 protein. The repertoire has 200,000 or so distinct CDR3 sequences, roughly 27% of them found once; the top ten carry under 35%. Sequenced material: PBMCs. The receptors derive from a human donor in good health (CMV status not recorded). Some clones in this sample may be carry-over from other donors' samples.

This clonotype appeared many times. CDR3 loop: CASSLMGPGETQYF. The CDR3 nucleotides read TGTGCCAGCAGCTTAATGGGTCCGGGGGAGACCCAGTACTTC. This rearrangement joins TRBV7-3 to TRBJ2-5; D is perhaps TRBD2 (5 bases). The germline CDR1 and CDR2 sequences are SGHTA and FQGTGA. V lost 1 base to trimming and J lost 5 bases, with 11 bases between them. The CDR3 runs to 14 residues.

This clonotype was seen at least ten times. This rearrangement joins TRBV6-1 to TRBJ2-1, with D perhaps TRBD2 (5 bases). CDR3 length equals 14 residues. Trimming pared 4 bases from V and 7 bases from J, leaving 14 bases between. The germline V gene encodes CDR1 MNHNS and CDR2 SASEGT. The CDR3 sequence: CASSVGEPGNEQFF. The CDR3 DNA follows: TGTGCCAGCAGTGTTGGGGAGCCCGGAAATGAGCAGTTCTTC.

V usage is TRBV19 and J usage is TRBJ1-1, with D maybe TRBD1 (5 bases). The CDR3 runs 14 residues. Looked up from germline, CDR1 is LNHDA and CDR2 is SQIVND (reference sequence). V lost 5 bases, J lost 6 bases, and 16 bases lay in between. As DNA, the CDR3 is TGTGCCAGTAGTGCACTAGGGGATAGGGCTGAAGCTTTCTTT. This encodes CASSALGDRAEAFF.

The sample holds a few counts of this clonotype. This sequence joins TRBV7-2 and TRBJ2-3; no firm D call. Germline-derived CDR1 and CDR2 are SGHTA and FQGNSA. Trimming pared 5 bases from V and 5 bases from J, leaving 11 bases between. The CDR3 loop spans 13 amino acids. Here the CDR3 reads CASSPPNLDTQYF. CDR3 nucleotides: TGTGCCAGCAGCCCCCCCAATTTAGATACGCAGTATTTT.

This clonotype has only a few counts. The chain employs TRBV4-1 and TRBJ1-2; 8 nucleotides match TRBD1. Germline CDR1 reads MGHRA; CDR2 reads YSYEKL. The CDR3 covers 15 residues. Trimming removed 4 bases from V and 0 bases from J; junction bases left unmatched: 4. The CDR3 region has the DNA TGCGCCAGCAGCCCCGCAGGGGGCCCTAACTATGGCTACACCTTC. It yields the protein CASSPAGGPNYGYTF.

The sample holds a few counts of this clonotype. J is TRBJ1-5 and V is TRBV6-2 or TRBV6-3; 7 bases map to TRBD1. The CDR3 is 12 residues long. The germline CDR1 and CDR2 sequences are MNHEY and SVGEGT. V was pared by 8 bases and J by 5 bases, with 3 bases of the junction left unmatched. CDR3 residues: CASQTGHQPQHF. CDR3 in DNA: TGTGCCAGCCAGACAGGGCATCAGCCCCAGCATTTT.

This clonotype was detected only a few times. The chain combines TRBV7-3 with TRBJ2-3; D uncertain. The V end was cut by 1 base, the J end by 4 bases, with 6 bases between. This CDR3 has 13 residues. Germline CDR1 is SGHTA and CDR2 is FQGTGA. The CDR3 here is CASSLIASDTQYF. DNA of the CDR3: TGTGCCAGCAGCTTAATTGCCTCAGATACGCAGTATTTT.

Notes on this clonotype: Sequence at one end of the junction differs from germline and may be a read error. The chain links TRBV7-3 to TRBJ2-1; D not resolved. The germline V gene encodes CDR1 SGHTA and CDR2 FQGTGA. This CDR3 region has 12 residues. The CDR3 protein is CTSSFEVGEQFF. The CDR3 DNA is TGTACCAGCAGCTTTGAGGTCGGTGAGCAGTTCTTC.

This chain joins TRBV11-2 and TRBJ2-1; perhaps TRBD2 as D (6 bases). The CDR3 has 17 residues. Trimming took off 4 bases at V and 6 bases at J, with 22 bases between the two ends. Germline V gives CDR1 SGHAT, CDR2 FQNNGV. The CDR3 coding sequence is TGTGCCAGCAGCTATCGACCGGGGACTTCCACCAGCAATGAGCAGTTCTTC. Amino acid sequence: CASSYRPGTSTSNEQFF.

The rearrangement joins TRBV30 to TRBJ2-1, with unresolved D. This CDR3 contains 12 residues. V was pared by 2 bases and J by 9 bases, with 11 bases between. Germline CDR1 GTSNPN, CDR2 SVGIG (reference sequence). This CDR3 is CAWSTLFGEQFF. In DNA, the CDR3 is TGTGCCTGGAGTACCCTTTTCGGTGAGCAGTTCTTC.

The chain couples TRBV20-1 to TRBJ1-2; the D gene is possibly TRBD1 (5 bases). Trimming took 3 bases from V and 4 from J, leaving 15 bases between them. The germline V gene has CDR1 DFQATT and CDR2 SNEGSKA (reference sequence). This CDR3 region has 14 residues. The CDR3 sequence is CSARLTGTAYGYTF. The CDR3 DNA is TGCAGTGCTAGGTTGACCGGGACGGCCTATGGCTACACCTTC.

This clonotype was seen more than once but under ten times. The CDR3 here is CASSYLLTGGKAYEQYF. CDR3 DNA: TGTGCCAGCAGTTATCTTCTCACAGGGGGGAAGGCCTACGAGCAGTACTTC. V is TRBV6-5 and J is TRBJ2-7; 8 bases match TRBD1. The germline gives CDR1 MNHEY, CDR2 SVGAGI. Losses at the gene ends were 3 bases for V and 2 bases for J; bases not matched to a gene: 12. This CDR3 is built from 17 residues.

The V and J genes are TRBV19 and TRBJ2-7; tentative D call: TRBD2 (6 bases). The CDR3 has 15 residues. Trimming removed 7 bases from V and 0 bases from J, with 16 bases in between. Germline assignment: CDR1 LNHDA and CDR2 SQIVND (reference sequence). The CDR3 spells CASTPKGRPSYEQYF. CDR3 bases: TGTGCCAGTACCCCGAAGGGGAGGCCCTCCTACGAGCAGTACTTC.

The chain carries TRBV20-1 and TRBJ2-1; 9 bases match TRBD1. J gave up 15 bases and V 3 bases, and 9 bases lay outside the gene matches. The CDR3 loop spans 12 amino acids. In germline, CDR1 is DFQATT, CDR2 SNEGSKA (reference sequence). CDR3 sequence (DNA): TGCAGTGCTAGTACAGGGGGCGGCCCAAGGTTCTTC. Residues: CSASTGGGPRFF.

The chain combines TRBV2 with TRBJ2-7; D may correspond to TRBD1 or TRBD2 (5 bases each). CDR3 length: 12 residues. Trimming pared 8 bases from V and 3 bases from J, leaving 11 bases between. From germline, CDR1 is SNHLY and CDR2 FYNNEI. The CDR3 spells CASDRDHYEQYF. The DNA for the CDR3 is TGTGCCAGCGACCGGGACCACTACGAGCAGTACTTC.

There are many counts of this clonotype. The chain employs TRBV7-2 and TRBJ1-6, with D hard to call. Trimming left V 3 bases short and J 5 bases short, with 8 bases between. The CDR3 runs 14 residues. Germline V gene data show CDR1 as SGHTA and CDR2 as FQGNSA. CDR3 coding DNA: TGTGCCAGCAGCTTGTCACAGAATAATTCACCCCTCCACTTT. This codes for CASSLSQNNSPLHF.

The chain recombines TRBV10-3 with TRBJ2-3; D possibly corresponds to TRBD1 (5 bases). V was shortened by 0 bases and J by 5 bases, with 12 bases between the two germline ends. This CDR3 has 15 amino acids. Germline CDR1 is ENHRY and CDR2 is SYGVKD. CDR3 coding DNA: TGTGCCATCAGTGAGTCAGGGGCCCCCGAAGATACGCAGTATTTT. Its protein is CAISESGAPEDTQYF.

The gene calls are TRBV2 and TRBJ2-7; no reliable D call. Germline V gene lookup returns CDR1 SNHLY and CDR2 FYNNEI. V gave up 11 bases and J gave up 2 bases, with 19 bases separating them. This CDR3 has 14 amino acids. This CDR3 is CALSTVIPPYEQYF. The CDR3 nucleotides are TGTGCCTTATCGACCGTTATTCCTCCCTACGAGCAGTACTTC.

In its sample, this clonotype was seen a few times. The gene calls are TRBV7-8 and TRBJ1-5; perhaps TRBD1 as D (5 bases). The CDR3 extends over 15 amino acids. Germline V CDR1 and CDR2: SGHVS, FQNEAQ. The V end lost 4 bases, the J end lost 0 bases, and 10 bases lay between the germline ends. The CDR3 spells CASSWGTSSNQPQHF. In DNA form, the CDR3 reads TGTGCCAGCAGCTGGGGGACGTCTAGCAATCAGCCCCAGCATTTT.

V and J are TRBV7-2 and TRBJ2-3; D not certain. Trimming pared 1 base from V and 7 bases from J, leaving 12 bases between. Germline assignment: CDR1 SGHTA and CDR2 FQGNSA. The CDR3 runs to 14 residues. The CDR3 sequence: CASSLEPETNTQYF. Here the CDR3 DNA reads TGTGCCAGCAGCTTAGAACCAGAGACCAATACGCAGTATTTT.

The chain recombines TRBV29-1 with TRBJ2-7, with 12 positions matching TRBD1. With 7 bases clipped from V and 5 bases from J, the junction kept 6 bases outside the gene matches. Germline lookup yields CDR1 SQVTM and CDR2 ANQGSEA. The CDR3 contains 13 residues. This CDR3 is CSAGTGGGDEQYF. The CDR3, as DNA: TGCAGCGCTGGGACAGGGGGCGGTGACGAGCAGTACTTC.

This clonotype has a handful of counts. V and J are TRBV5-6 and TRBJ2-3, with D tentatively TRBD1 (5 bases). Germline loops: CDR1 SGHDT, CDR2 YYEEEE. The V end was cut by 4 bases, the J end by 15 bases, with 18 bases between. The CDR3 has 12 residues. CDR3 protein: CASSPGISSEYF. The CDR3 bases are TGTGCCAGCAGCCCAGGGATTAGCTCGGAATATTTT.

The chain couples TRBV12-3 or TRBV12-4 to TRBJ1-2, with a weak D call TRBD1 (6 bases). This CDR3 is built from 15 residues. The V gene lost 5 bases and the J gene lost 5 bases, with 18 bases spanning the gap. The CDR3 region is CASSPRQVPGYGYTF. The CDR3 bases are TGTGCCAGCAGTCCCCGACAGGTCCCGGGGTATGGCTACACCTTC.

The chain combines TRBV7-2 with TRBJ2-1; D possibly corresponds to TRBD1 (6 bases). The germline gives CDR1 SGHTA, CDR2 FQGNSA. The CDR3 contains 13 residues. V shed 4 bases and J shed 4 bases, with 8 bases lying between them. The DNA for the CDR3 is TGTGCCAGCAGCTCAGGACAGTACAATGAGCAGTTCTTC. Its translation is CASSSGQYNEQFF.

This clonotype was observed a few times. The J gene is TRBJ2-3, the V gene TRBV7-9, with 9 nucleotides matching TRBD2. The V and J ends lost 1 base and 4 bases, in that order; junction bases with no gene match: 6. The CDR3 has 16 residues. CDR1 is SEHNR, CDR2 FQNEAQ, per germline (reference sequence). The CDR3 loop is CASSLGGSGGPDTQYF. CDR3 DNA: TGTGCCAGCAGCTTAGGAGGTAGCGGGGGCCCAGATACGCAGTATTTT.

This clonotype was counted only a few times. V and J are TRBV7-8 and TRBJ1-3, with D uncertain. The CDR3 covers 17 residues. Trimming removed 5 bases at V and 0 bases at J, with 17 bases between. In germline, CDR1 is SGHVS, CDR2 FQNEAQ. DNA for the CDR3: TGTGCCAGCAGCCCAAGGCCGGCCCGCAACTCTGGAAACACCATATATTTT. Amino acids: CASSPRPARNSGNTIYF.

The gene calls are TRBV9 and TRBJ1-1, with a tentative D call TRBD1 (6 bases). This CDR3 spans 15 amino acids. From germline, CDR1 is SGDLS and CDR2 YYNGEE. The V end was cut by 0 bases, the J end by 1 base, with 10 bases between. The chain's CDR3 is CASSVDPGQNTEAFF. The CDR3, as DNA: TGTGCCAGCAGCGTAGACCCGGGACAGAACACTGAAGCTTTCTTT.

J is TRBJ1-1 and V is TRBV20-1, with a possible D match to TRBD1 (5 bases). Germline assignment: CDR1 DFQATT and CDR2 SNEGSKA (reference sequence). The CDR3 extends over 13 amino acids. The V end was cut by 8 bases, the J end by 3 bases, with 16 bases between. CDR3 amino acids: CSSSGGGDTEAFF. The CDR3 DNA reads TGCAGTTCGAGCGGGGGTGGGGACACTGAAGCTTTCTTT.

At least ten counts were recorded for this clonotype. J is TRBJ1-2 and V is TRBV7-2, with 10 nucleotides matching TRBD1. CDR3 length: 14 amino acids. In germline, CDR1 is SGHTA, CDR2 FQGNSA. V dropped 6 bases and J dropped 7; count of bases not matched to a gene: 8. CDR3 nucleotides: TGTGCCAGCAGTACGAGGGACAGGGGCCTTGGCTACACCTTC. This translates into CASSTRDRGLGYTF.

The CDR3 nucleotides read TGCAGCGTCCAAAGGGGGGGCCTTACCTACAATGAGCAGTTCTTC. Protein: CSVQRGGLTYNEQFF. The chain recombines TRBV29-1 with TRBJ2-1; weak D call: TRBD2 (7 bases). This CDR3 has 15 residues. Between the trimmed V and J ends, which lost 6 bases and 2 bases, there was a span of 17 bases. Germline V lookup: CDR1 SQVTM, CDR2 ANQGSEA.